One and the same sample provided the 32 T cell receptor beta chains below, sequenced in a study of T-cell memory formation after mild COVID-19. MiXCR was run by TCRdb on the 5' RACE reads, yielding one entry per CDR3 protein. The table records roughly 380,000 distinct CDR3 sequences, 28% of them present only once. Sequenced: PBMCs or a T cell subset sorted from them (not recorded which). These receptors were taken from an adult woman who had mild COVID-19 (a few samples of this study predate the infection). Cell type and time point are not known.

Of note for this clonotype: A much larger clone lies one base from this, so it may be a read error. The V and J genes are TRBV10-3 and TRBJ2-5, with D tentatively TRBD1 or TRBD2 (6 bases each). Germline-derived CDR1 and CDR2 are ENHRY and SYGVKD. This CDR3 is built from 14 residues. Here the CDR3 DNA reads TGTGCCCTCAGTGAGGGGGGAAGCGGCGAGACCCAGTACTTC. Translating gives CALSEGGSGETQYF.

This clonotype showed up just a few times. The genes are TRBV13 and TRBJ2-3; TRBD2 agrees at 10 bases. The CDR3 is made up of 15 amino acids. The ends lost 4 bases at V and 2 bases at J; junction bases unmatched: 3. Germline assignment: CDR1 PRHDT and CDR2 FYEKMQ (reference sequence). CDR3 sequence (DNA): TGTGCCAGCAGCTCGAGCGGGAGGGTCACAGATACGCAGTATTTT. Encoded protein: CASSSSGRVTDTQYF.

The chain employs TRBV5-1 and TRBJ2-7, with D maybe TRBD1 (6 bases). The CDR3 sequence is 13 residues long. V shed 5 bases and J shed 0 bases, with 9 bases lying between them. Germline V gene sequence: CDR1 SGHRS, CDR2 YFSETQ. The CDR3 loop reads CASRTGHSYEQYF. In DNA, the CDR3 is TGCGCCAGCAGAACAGGGCACTCCTACGAGCAGTACTTC. Variable domain in full (rest from reference TRBV5-1 and TRBJ2-7): KAGVTQTPRYLIKTRGQQVTLSCSPISGHRSVSWYQQTPGQGLQFLFEYFSETQRNKGNFPGRFSGRQFSNSRSEMNVSTLELGDSALYLCASRTGHSYEQYFGPGTRLTVT.

About this clonotype itself: One junction end does not reproduce the germline sequence, and a read error may be involved. In DNA form, the CDR3 reads TGTGCCAGCAGTCAAGGTTGGGGCTACACCTTC. Its translation: CASSQGWGYTF. The chain combines TRBV14 with TRBJ1-2; no reliable D call. This CDR3 is built from 11 residues. CDR1 is SGHDN, CDR2 FVKESK, per germline. Full variable domain (outside the CDR3, taken from reference TRBV14 and TRBJ1-2): EAGVTQFPSHSVIEKGQTVTLRCDPISGHDNLYWYRRVMGKEIKFLLHFVKESKQDESGMPNNRFLAERTGGTYSTLKVQPAELEDSGVYFCASSQGWGYTFGSGTRLTVV.

This clonotype has a single count. The chain uses TRBV18 and TRBJ1-2; the match to TRBD1 covers 10 bases. Per germline, CDR1 KGHSH and CDR2 LQKENI. The CDR3 loop spans 14 amino acids. V gave up 0 bases and J gave up 6 bases; unmatched junction bases: 1. The CDR3 DNA reads as TGTGCCAGCTCACCACCCGGGACAGGGGATGGCTACACCTTC. Protein sequence: CASSPPGTGDGYTF.

This clonotype was detected only a few times. The chain links TRBV24-1 to TRBJ2-5; 9 bases map to TRBD1. V trimming: 7 bases; J trimming: 3 bases; junction bases outside the gene matches: 8. Germline CDR1 is KGHDR and CDR2 is SFDVKD. This CDR3 region has 15 residues. CDR3 nucleotides: TGTGCCACCAGGGGACAGGGCCTTGCTAAAGAGACCCAGTACTTC. It translates to CATRGQGLAKETQYF.

This clonotype occurred a few times. The chain has TRBV5-1 and TRBJ2-1; tentatively, D is TRBD2 (5 bases). This CDR3 comprises 16 residues. Germline V gene data show CDR1 as SGHRS and CDR2 as YFSETQ. The V gene lost 4 bases and the J gene lost 0 bases, with 14 bases spanning the gap. The CDR3 spells CASSVFPGSSYNEQFF. The CDR3 DNA is TGCGCCAGCAGCGTTTTTCCGGGGAGCTCCTACAATGAGCAGTTCTTC.

The chain is built from TRBV21-1 and TRBJ2-3; the table's D gene call, TRBD2, was not cross checked with the DNA. TRBV21-1 is given as a pseudogene. CDR3 length equals 16 residues. CDR3 region: CASSPPGTSASDTQYF. In DNA, the CDR3 is TGTGCCAGCAGCCCCCCCGGGACTAGCGCTTCAGATACGCAGTATTTT.

The chain employs TRBV12-3 or TRBV12-4 and TRBJ1-3, with D perhaps TRBD1 (5 bases). CDR3 length: 15 residues. Trimming took off 6 bases at V and 4 bases at J, with 16 bases between the two ends. CDR3 coding DNA: TGTGCCAGCAGCCTGAGGGGTGCAGGGGGAAACACCATATATTTT. Translation: CASSLRGAGGNTIYF.

The chain links TRBV3-1 to TRBJ2-7, with TRBD1 matching over 8 bases. Germline loops: CDR1 LGHDT, CDR2 YNNKEL (reference sequence). The CDR3 loop spans 15 amino acids. J gave up 4 bases and V 1 base, and 6 bases lay outside the gene matches. CDR3 sequence reads: CASSQVPRGLYEQYF. The CDR3 nucleotides are TGTGCCAGCAGCCAAGTTCCCAGGGGGCTGTACGAGCAGTACTTC.

This clonotype showed up just a few times. The chain uses TRBV15 and TRBJ2-7; D is perhaps TRBD1 (6 bases). The V gene lost 0 bases and the J gene lost 6 bases, with 15 bases spanning the gap. CDR3 length equals 15 residues. Germline V gene data show CDR1 as LNHNV and CDR2 as YYDKDF (reference sequence). The CDR3 here is CATSRDKAGDGEQYF. CDR3 sequence (DNA): TGTGCCACCAGCAGAGATAAGGCAGGGGATGGCGAGCAGTACTTC. The full variable domain, its missing parts supplied by reference TRBV15 and TRBJ2-7, is DAMVIQNPRYQVTQFGKPVTLSCSQTLNHNVMYWYQQKSSQAPKLLFHYYDKDFNNEADTPDNFQSRRPNTSFCFLDIRSPGLGDTAMYLCATSRDKAGDGEQYFGPGTRLTVT.

The chain links TRBV7-3 to TRBJ2-7; D is tentatively TRBD1 or TRBD2 (6 bases each). Between the trimmed V and J ends, which lost 5 bases and 3 bases, there was a span of 17 bases. Germline values: CDR1 SGHTA, CDR2 FQGTGA. The CDR3 has 15 residues. The DNA for the CDR3 is TGTGCCAGCAGCCCGGTCGGGGGCCCCGTCTACGAGCAGTACTTC. Protein: CASSPVGGPVYEQYF.

This clonotype showed up just a few times. The chain couples TRBV12-3 or TRBV12-4 to TRBJ2-3, with D possibly being TRBD2 (5 bases). The length of the CDR3 is 13 residues. Deletions cut 6 bases from V and 6 bases from J, with 13 bases between. The CDR3 DNA reads TGTGCCAGCAGGGGAACGGGATGGGATACGCAGTATTTT. This encodes CASRGTGWDTQYF.

The gene calls are TRBV20-1 and TRBJ1-2, with 7 bases aligning to TRBD1. The CDR3 contains 17 residues. Germline-derived CDR1 and CDR2 are DFQATT and SNEGSKA (reference sequence). With 1 base clipped from V and 2 bases from J, the junction kept 13 bases outside the gene matches. The CDR3 region is CSARAPETGTANYGYTF. CDR3 nucleotides: TGCAGTGCTAGAGCCCCCGAAACGGGGACAGCGAACTATGGCTACACCTTC.

The J gene is TRBJ2-3, the V gene TRBV5-1, with TRBD2 matching over 9 bases. This CDR3 comprises 16 residues. The trim removed 0 bases at V and 5 bases at J, leaving 7 bases unmatched. In germline, CDR1 is SGHRS, CDR2 YFSETQ. The DNA of the CDR3 is TGCGCCAGCAGCTTGGACCGCGGGGGGGCAGGAGATACGCAGTATTTT. Its protein is CASSLDRGGAGDTQYF.

Only a few counts were recorded for this clonotype. The chain recombines TRBV7-9 with TRBJ2-5; D might be TRBD1 (6 bases). V shed 1 base and J shed 5 bases, with 14 bases lying between them. The CDR3 covers 15 residues. The V gene's germline CDR1 is SEHNR and CDR2 FQNEAQ (reference sequence). Written as DNA, the CDR3 is TGTGCCAGCAGCTTAGGTCCAGGGGAACGGGAGACCCAGTACTTC. Encoded protein: CASSLGPGERETQYF.

The table lists this clonotype with a few counts. The V call is TRBV20-1, the J call TRBJ1-4; 7 bases line up with TRBD1. CDR1 is DFQATT and CDR2 is SNEGSKA in the germline V gene (reference sequence). V lost 5 bases, J lost 6 bases, and 9 bases stayed unmatched. This CDR3 is 14 amino acids long. CDR3: CSARRQGEYEKLFF. In nucleotides, the CDR3 is TGCAGTGCTCGAAGACAGGGCGAGTATGAAAAACTGTTTTTT.

The chain is built from TRBV12-3 or TRBV12-4 and TRBJ1-1; D possibly corresponds to TRBD1 (6 bases). The CDR3 has 14 residues. V was cut by 6 bases and J by 5 bases, with 16 bases left in between. DNA for the CDR3: TGTGCCAGCAGCCCGTGGGGGGCGAAGACTGAAGCTTTCTTT. Its translation is CASSPWGAKTEAFF.

This clonotype has just a few counts. V is TRBV12-3 or TRBV12-4 and J is TRBJ2-3, with D tentatively TRBD2 (6 bases). The length of the CDR3 is 16 residues. The V gene lost 2 bases and the J gene lost 4 bases, with 16 bases spanning the gap. CDR3 coding DNA: TGTGCCAGCAGTTTACACGGGAGAGTTCAATCAGATACGCAGTATTTT. It codes for CASSLHGRVQSDTQYF.

The table lists this clonotype with a few counts. The rearrangement uses TRBV20-1 and TRBJ2-3; D is possibly TRBD2 (6 bases). CDR1 is DFQATT, CDR2 SNEGSKA, per germline (reference sequence). Trimming left V 6 bases short and J 2 bases short, with 9 bases between. The CDR3 spans 12 residues. The CDR3, as DNA: TGCAGTGCCCGGGACTTCACAGATACGCAGTATTTT. Protein product: CSARDFTDTQYF.

This clonotype was counted a single time. This rearrangement joins TRBV11-2 to TRBJ1-1; no clear D gene. Germline values: CDR1 SGHAT, CDR2 FQNNGV. V gave up 2 bases and J gave up 4 bases, with 8 bases separating them. CDR3 length: 13 amino acids. The CDR3 sequence: CASSLTSGTEAFF. The DNA for the CDR3 is TGTGCCAGCAGCTTAACCTCGGGCACTGAAGCTTTCTTT.

This clonotype showed up many times. The chain joins TRBV20-1 to TRBJ2-3, with D possibly called TRBD1 or TRBD2 (6 bases each). Trimming removed 6 bases from V and 2 bases from J, with 12 bases in between. The CDR3 totals 13 residues. Per germline, CDR1 DFQATT and CDR2 SNEGSKA (reference sequence). This chain's CDR3 is CSAPRGATDTQYF. CDR3 sequence (DNA): TGCAGTGCCCCAAGGGGGGCCACAGATACGCAGTATTTT.

The chain is built from TRBV6-5 and TRBJ2-5; TRBD2 agrees at 9 bases. Trimming cost V 0 bases and J 2 bases; bases outside gene matches: 4. The CDR3 runs to 16 residues. Germline values: CDR1 MNHEY, CDR2 SVGAGI. The CDR3 coding sequence is TGTGCCAGCAGTTACTCCCGGACTAGCGTGCAAGAGACCCAGTACTTC. This codes for CASSYSRTSVQETQYF.

This clonotype was found a few times. This sequence joins TRBV5-1 and TRBJ2-7; perhaps TRBD1 as D (6 bases). The CDR3 consists of 15 residues. Looked up from germline, CDR1 is SGHRS and CDR2 is YFSETQ. V was trimmed by 4 bases and J by 5 bases, leaving 19 bases between them. For the CDR3, the DNA is TGCGCCAGCAGCCGACGGGGTCTAGGGGGAGACGAGCAGTACTTC. Amino acids: CASSRRGLGGDEQYF. The variable domain in full, completed from reference TRBV5-1 and TRBJ2-7, reads KAGVTQTPRYLIKTRGQQVTLSCSPISGHRSVSWYQQTPGQGLQFLFEYFSETQRNKGNFPGRFSGRQFSNSRSEMNVSTLELGDSALYLCASSRRGLGGDEQYFGPGTRLTVT.

This clonotype appeared a few times. The CDR3 nucleotides are TGCAGCGTATGGAGCTCCGTCTACAATGAGCAGTTCTTC. Translating gives CSVWSSVYNEQFF. V and J are TRBV29-1 and TRBJ2-1; D is unclear. Looked up from germline, CDR1 is SQVTM and CDR2 is ANQGSEA. V was cut by 6 bases and J by 3 bases, with 12 bases left in between. The CDR3 sequence is 13 residues long.

This clonotype was seen a handful of times. The chain has TRBV13 and TRBJ1-1; a possible D gene is TRBD1 (6 bases). From germline, CDR1 is PRHDT and CDR2 FYEKMQ (reference sequence). V was clipped by 2 bases and J by 5 bases, with 12 bases between them. The CDR3 spans 14 residues. CDR3 residues: CASSLKGVYTEAFF. CDR3 sequence (DNA): TGTGCCAGCAGCTTAAAGGGGGTTTATACTGAAGCTTTCTTT.

This clonotype occurred a few times. The J gene is TRBJ2-3, the V gene TRBV3-1; 14 nucleotides match TRBD2. Trimming at V came to 5 bases and at J to 2 bases, leaving 6 bases not matched to a gene. The CDR3 has 17 residues. The germline CDR1 and CDR2 sequences are LGHDT and YNNKEL (reference sequence). The CDR3 reads CASSKGTSGGLTDTQYF. CDR3 coding DNA: TGTGCCAGCAGCAAAGGGACTAGCGGGGGCCTCACAGATACGCAGTATTTT.

This clonotype was counted ten times or more. One end of the junction is discordant with germline, which a read error may explain. The chain has TRBV7-7 and TRBJ2-1, with 8 bases aligning to TRBD2. The CDR3 contains 15 residues. The germline CDR1 and CDR2 sequences are SSHAT and FNYEAQ (reference sequence). The CDR3 protein is CASSPLVGRDNEQFF. CDR3 in DNA: TGTGCTAGCAGCCCCCTTGTCGGGAGGGACAATGAGCAGTTCTTC.

This clonotype is a singleton in its sample. This chain joins TRBV27 and TRBJ1-2; 8 bases fit TRBD1. Germline trimming cut 3 bases from V and 4 bases from J; bases unmatched to any gene: 4. The CDR3 covers 14 residues. CDR1 and CDR2 from the germline V gene are MNHEY and SMNVEV (reference sequence). CDR3 sequence: CASSFSGGSYGYTF. CDR3 nucleotides: TGTGCCAGCAGTTTTTCAGGGGGCAGCTATGGCTACACCTTC.

This clonotype was picked up a small number of times. The chain employs TRBV5-1 and TRBJ1-2, with D maybe TRBD1 (6 bases). This CDR3 is built from 14 residues. Germline values: CDR1 SGHRS, CDR2 YFSETQ. Between the trimmed V and J ends, which lost 4 bases and 4 bases, there was a span of 14 bases. CDR3 residues: CASSIAGQIYGYTF. The CDR3 nucleotides read TGCGCCAGCAGCATAGCCGGACAGATCTATGGCTACACCTTC. Using reference TRBV5-1 and TRBJ1-2 for the parts outside the CDR3, the full variable domain is KAGVTQTPRYLIKTRGQQVTLSCSPISGHRSVSWYQQTPGQGLQFLFEYFSETQRNKGNFPGRFSGRQFSNSRSEMNVSTLELGDSALYLCASSIAGQIYGYTFGSGTRLTVV.

This clonotype was counted between two and nine times. The chain links TRBV14 to TRBJ2-7; possibly TRBD2 for D (6 bases). V was shortened by 3 bases and J by 2 bases, with 11 bases between the two germline ends. In germline, CDR1 is SGHDN, CDR2 FVKESK. The CDR3 covers 14 residues. The DNA for the CDR3 is TGTGCCAGCAGCCAGAGGGGAGGACCCTACGAGCAGTACTTC. It is translated as CASSQRGGPYEQYF. Together with reference TRBV14 and TRBJ2-7, the CDR3 gives the full variable domain: EAGVTQFPSHSVIEKGQTVTLRCDPISGHDNLYWYRRVMGKEIKFLLHFVKESKQDESGMPNNRFLAERTGGTYSTLKVQPAELEDSGVYFCASSQRGGPYEQYFGPGTRLTVT.

V and J are TRBV7-2 and TRBJ1-2; weak D call: TRBD1 (6 bases). Trimming pared 4 bases from V and 3 bases from J, leaving 12 bases between. This CDR3 has 14 residues. Looked up from germline, CDR1 is SGHTA and CDR2 is FQGNSA. The CDR3 nucleotides read TGTGCCAGCAGCTCACATGCAGGGGACTATGGCTACACCTTC. It translates to CASSSHAGDYGYTF. The whole variable domain, remainder taken from reference TRBV7-2 and TRBJ1-2, is GAGVSQSPSNKVTEKGKDVELRCDPISGHTALYWYRQSLGQGLEFLIYFQGNSAPDKSGLPSDRFSAERTGGSVSTLTIQRTQQEDSAVYLCASSSHAGDYGYTFGSGTRLTVV.